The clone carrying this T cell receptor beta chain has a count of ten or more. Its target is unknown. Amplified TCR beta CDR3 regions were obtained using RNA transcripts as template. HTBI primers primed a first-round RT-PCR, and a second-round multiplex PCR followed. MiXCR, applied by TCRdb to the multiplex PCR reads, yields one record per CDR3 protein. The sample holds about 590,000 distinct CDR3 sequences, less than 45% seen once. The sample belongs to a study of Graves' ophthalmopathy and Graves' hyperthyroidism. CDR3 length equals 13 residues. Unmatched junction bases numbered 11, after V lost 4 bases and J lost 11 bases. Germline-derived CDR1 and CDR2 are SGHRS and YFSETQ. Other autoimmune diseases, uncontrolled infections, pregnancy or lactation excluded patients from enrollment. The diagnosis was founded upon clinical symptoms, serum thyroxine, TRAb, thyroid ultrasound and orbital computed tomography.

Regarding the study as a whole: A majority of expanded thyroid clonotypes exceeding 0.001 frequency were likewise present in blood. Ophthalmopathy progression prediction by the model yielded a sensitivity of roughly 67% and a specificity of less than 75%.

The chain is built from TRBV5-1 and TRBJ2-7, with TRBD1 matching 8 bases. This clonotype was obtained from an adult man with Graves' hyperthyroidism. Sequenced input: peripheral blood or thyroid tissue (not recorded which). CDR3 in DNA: TGCGCCAGCAGCCTGGGACAGGCCTACAAGAAGTACTTC. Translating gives CASSLGQAYKKYF.